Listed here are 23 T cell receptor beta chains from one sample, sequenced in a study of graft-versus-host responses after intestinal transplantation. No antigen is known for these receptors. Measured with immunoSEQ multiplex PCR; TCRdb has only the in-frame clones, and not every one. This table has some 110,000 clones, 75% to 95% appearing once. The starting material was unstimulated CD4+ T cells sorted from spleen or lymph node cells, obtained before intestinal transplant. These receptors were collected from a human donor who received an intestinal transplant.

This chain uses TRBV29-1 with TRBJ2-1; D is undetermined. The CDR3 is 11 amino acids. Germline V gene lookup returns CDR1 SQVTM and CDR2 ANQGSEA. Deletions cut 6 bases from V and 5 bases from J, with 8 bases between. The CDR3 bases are TGCAGCGTCGAGCAAAACAATGAGCAGTTCTTC. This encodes CSVEQNNEQFF.

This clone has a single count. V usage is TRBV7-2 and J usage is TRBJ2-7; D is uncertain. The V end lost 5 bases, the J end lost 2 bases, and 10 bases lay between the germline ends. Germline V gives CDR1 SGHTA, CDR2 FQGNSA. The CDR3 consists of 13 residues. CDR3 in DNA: TGTGCCAGCAGCCTAAGACTGCCCTACGAGCAGTACTTC. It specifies CASSLRLPYEQYF.

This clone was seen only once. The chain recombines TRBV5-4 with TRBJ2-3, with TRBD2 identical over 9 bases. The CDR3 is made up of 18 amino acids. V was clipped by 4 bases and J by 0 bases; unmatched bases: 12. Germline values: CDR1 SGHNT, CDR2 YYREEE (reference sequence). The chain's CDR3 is CASSPSPLREGSTDTQYF. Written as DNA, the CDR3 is TGTGCCAGCAGCCCCTCACCCCTGCGGGAGGGTAGCACAGATACGCAGTATTTT.

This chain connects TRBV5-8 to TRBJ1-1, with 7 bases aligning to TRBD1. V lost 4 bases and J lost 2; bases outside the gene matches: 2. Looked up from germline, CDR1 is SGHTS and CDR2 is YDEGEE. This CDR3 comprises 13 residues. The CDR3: CASSNRGNTEAFF. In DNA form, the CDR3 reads TGTGCCAGCAGCAACAGGGGAAACACTGAAGCTTTCTTT. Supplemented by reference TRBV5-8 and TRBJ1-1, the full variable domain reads EAGVTQSPTHLIKTRGQQATLRCSPISGHTSVYWYQQALGLGLQFLLWYDEGEERNRGNFPPRFSGRQFPNYSSELNVNALELEDSALYLCASSNRGNTEAFFGQGTRLTVV.

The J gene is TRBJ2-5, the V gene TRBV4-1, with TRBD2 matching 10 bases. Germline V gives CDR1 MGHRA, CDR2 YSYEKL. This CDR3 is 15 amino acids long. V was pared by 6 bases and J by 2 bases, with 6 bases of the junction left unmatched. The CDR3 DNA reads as TGCGCCAGCAGGAGGACTAGCGGCCCTCAAGAGACCCAGTACTTC. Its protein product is CASRRTSGPQETQYF.

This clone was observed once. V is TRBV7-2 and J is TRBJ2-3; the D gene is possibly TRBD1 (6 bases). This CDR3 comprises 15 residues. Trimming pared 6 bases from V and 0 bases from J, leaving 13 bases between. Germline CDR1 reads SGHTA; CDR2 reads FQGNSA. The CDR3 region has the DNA TGTGCCAGCAGTTTCAGGGGCGTTAGCACAGATACGCAGTATTTT. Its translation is CASSFRGVSTDTQYF.

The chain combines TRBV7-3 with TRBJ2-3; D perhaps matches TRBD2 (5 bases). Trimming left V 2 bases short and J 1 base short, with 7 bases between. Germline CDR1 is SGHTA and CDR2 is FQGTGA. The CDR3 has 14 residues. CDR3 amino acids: CASSLHGGTDTQYF. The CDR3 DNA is TGTGCCAGCAGCTTACACGGGGGCACAGATACGCAGTATTTT.

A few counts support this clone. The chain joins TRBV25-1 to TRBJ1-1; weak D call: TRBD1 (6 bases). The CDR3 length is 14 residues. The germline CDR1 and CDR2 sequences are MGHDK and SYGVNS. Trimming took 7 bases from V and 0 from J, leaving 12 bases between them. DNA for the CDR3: TGTGCCAGCAAAGGCAGGGGAATGAACACTGAAGCTTTCTTT. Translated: CASKGRGMNTEAFF.

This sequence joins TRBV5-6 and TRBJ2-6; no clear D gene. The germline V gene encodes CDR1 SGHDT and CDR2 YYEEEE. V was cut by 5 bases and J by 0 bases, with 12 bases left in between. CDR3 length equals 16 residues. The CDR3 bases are TGTGCCAGCAGGGAGCCTTTCGGCTCTGGGGCCAACGTCCTGACTTTC. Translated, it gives CASREPFGSGANVLTF.

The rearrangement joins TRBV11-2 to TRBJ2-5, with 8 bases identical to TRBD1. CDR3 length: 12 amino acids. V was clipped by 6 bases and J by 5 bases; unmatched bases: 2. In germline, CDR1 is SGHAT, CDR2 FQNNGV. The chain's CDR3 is CASRDRDETQYF. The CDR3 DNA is TGTGCCAGCAGGGACAGGGATGAGACCCAGTACTTC.

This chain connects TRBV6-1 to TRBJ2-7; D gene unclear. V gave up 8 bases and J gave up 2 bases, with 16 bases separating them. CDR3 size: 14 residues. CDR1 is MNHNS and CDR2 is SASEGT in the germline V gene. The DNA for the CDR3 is TGTGCCAGCGTCAGGTATGACACCACCTACGAGCAGTACTTC. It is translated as CASVRYDTTYEQYF.

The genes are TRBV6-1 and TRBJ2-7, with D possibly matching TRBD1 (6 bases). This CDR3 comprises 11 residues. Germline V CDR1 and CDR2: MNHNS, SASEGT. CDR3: CATGHYYEQYF. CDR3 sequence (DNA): TGTGCGACAGGCCATTACTACGAGCAGTACTTC.

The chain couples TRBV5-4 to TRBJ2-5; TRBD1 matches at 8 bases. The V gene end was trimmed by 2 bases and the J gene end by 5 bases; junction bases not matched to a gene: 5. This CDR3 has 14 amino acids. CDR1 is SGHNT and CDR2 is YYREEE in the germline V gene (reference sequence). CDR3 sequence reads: CASSLGGQGETQYF. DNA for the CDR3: TGTGCCAGCAGCTTAGGCGGACAGGGCGAGACCCAGTACTTC.

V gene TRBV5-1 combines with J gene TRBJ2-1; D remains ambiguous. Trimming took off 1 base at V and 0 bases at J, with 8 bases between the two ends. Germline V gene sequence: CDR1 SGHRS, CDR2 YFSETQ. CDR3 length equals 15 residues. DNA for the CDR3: TGCGCCAGCAGCTTGCCGGAGAGCTCCTACAATGAGCAGTTCTTC. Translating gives CASSLPESSYNEQFF. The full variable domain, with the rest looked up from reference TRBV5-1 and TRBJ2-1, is KAGVTQTPRYLIKTRGQQVTLSCSPISGHRSVSWYQQTPGQGLQFLFEYFSETQRNKGNFPGRFSGRQFSNSRSEMNVSTLELGDSALYLCASSLPESSYNEQFFGPGTRLTVL.

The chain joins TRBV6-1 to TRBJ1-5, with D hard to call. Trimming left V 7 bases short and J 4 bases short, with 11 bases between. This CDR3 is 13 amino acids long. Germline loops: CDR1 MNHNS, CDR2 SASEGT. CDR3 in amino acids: CASTPGWNQPQHF. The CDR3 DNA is TGTGCCAGCACCCCGGGATGGAATCAGCCCCAGCATTTT.

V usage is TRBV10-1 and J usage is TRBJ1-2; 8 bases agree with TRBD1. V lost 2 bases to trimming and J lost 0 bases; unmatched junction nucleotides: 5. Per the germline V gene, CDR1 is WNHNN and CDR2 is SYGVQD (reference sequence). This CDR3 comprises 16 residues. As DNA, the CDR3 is TGCGCCAGCAGTGAGCAGGCAGGGGGCGCTAACTATGGCTACACCTTC. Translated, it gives CASSEQAGGANYGYTF.

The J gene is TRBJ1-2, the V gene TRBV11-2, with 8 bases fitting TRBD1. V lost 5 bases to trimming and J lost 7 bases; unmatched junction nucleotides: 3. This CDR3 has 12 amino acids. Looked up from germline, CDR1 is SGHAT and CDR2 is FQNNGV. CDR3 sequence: CASSETGGGYTF. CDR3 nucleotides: TGTGCCAGCAGCGAAACAGGGGGTGGCTACACCTTC. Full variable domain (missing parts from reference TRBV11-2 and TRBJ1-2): EAGVAQSPRYKIIEKRQSVAFWCNPISGHATLYWYQQILGQGPKLLIQFQNNGVVDDSQLPKDRFSAERLKGVDSTLKIQPAKLEDSAVYLCASSETGGGYTFGSGTRLTVV.

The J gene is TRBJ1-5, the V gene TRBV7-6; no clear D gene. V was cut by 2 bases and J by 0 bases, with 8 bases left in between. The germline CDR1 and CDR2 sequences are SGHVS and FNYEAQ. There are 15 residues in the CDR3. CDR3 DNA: TGTGCCAGCAGCTTACAGGTTAATAGCAATCAGCCCCAGCATTTT. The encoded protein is CASSLQVNSNQPQHF.

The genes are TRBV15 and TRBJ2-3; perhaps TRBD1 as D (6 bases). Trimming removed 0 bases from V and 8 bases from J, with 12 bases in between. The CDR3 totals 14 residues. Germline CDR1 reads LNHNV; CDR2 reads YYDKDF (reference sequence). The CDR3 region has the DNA TGTGCCACCAGCAGAGATCTGGGGGCTCGTACGCAGTATTTT. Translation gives CATSRDLGARTQYF. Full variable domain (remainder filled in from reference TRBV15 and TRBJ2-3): DAMVIQNPRYQVTQFGKPVTLSCSQTLNHNVMYWYQQKSSQAPKLLFHYYDKDFNNEADTPDNFQSRRPNTSFCFLDIRSPGLGDTAMYLCATSRDLGARTQYFGPGTRLTVL.

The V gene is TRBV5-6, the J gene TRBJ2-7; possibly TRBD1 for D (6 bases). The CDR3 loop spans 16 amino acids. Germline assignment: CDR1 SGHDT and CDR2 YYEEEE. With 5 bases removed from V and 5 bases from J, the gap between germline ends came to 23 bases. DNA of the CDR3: TGTGCCAGCAGTTATTGGGGAACAGGGAGACTCCACGAGCAGTACTTC. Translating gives CASSYWGTGRLHEQYF.

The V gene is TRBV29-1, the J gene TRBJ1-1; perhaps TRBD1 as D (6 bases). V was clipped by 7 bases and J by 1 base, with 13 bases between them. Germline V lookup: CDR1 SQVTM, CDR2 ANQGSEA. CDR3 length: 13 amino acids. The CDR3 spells CSATRQANTEAFF. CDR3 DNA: TGCAGCGCTACCAGACAGGCGAACACTGAAGCTTTCTTT. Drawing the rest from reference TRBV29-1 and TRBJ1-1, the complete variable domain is SAVISQKPSRDICQRGTSLTIQCQVDSQVTMMFWYRQQPGQSLTLIATANQGSEATYESGFVIDKFPISRPNLTFSTLTVSNMSPEDSSIYLCSATRQANTEAFFGQGTRLTVV.

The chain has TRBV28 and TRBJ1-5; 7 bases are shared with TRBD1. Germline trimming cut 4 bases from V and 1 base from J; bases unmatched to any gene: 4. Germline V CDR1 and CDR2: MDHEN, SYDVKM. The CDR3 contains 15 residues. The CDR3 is CASSSRGKSNQPQHF. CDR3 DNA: TGTGCCAGCAGTTCCAGGGGGAAGAGCAATCAGCCCCAGCATTTT.

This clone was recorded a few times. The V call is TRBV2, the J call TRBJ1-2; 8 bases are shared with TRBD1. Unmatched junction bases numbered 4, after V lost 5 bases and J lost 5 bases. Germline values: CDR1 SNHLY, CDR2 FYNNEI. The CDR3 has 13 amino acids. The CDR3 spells CASSMTGDYGYTF. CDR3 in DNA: TGTGCCAGCAGTATGACAGGGGATTATGGCTACACCTTC.